The T cell receptor beta chain under discussion was sequenced for a study of cytomegalovirus exposure and HLA in healthy donors. As for the study in general: About 84% of several hundred genotyped donors fell in the Caucasian-associated ancestry cluster. Regarding the study as a whole: V segments that were indistinguishable, TRBV6-2 and TRBV6-3 among them, were omitted from analysis.

Healthy bone marrow donors supplied every sample. The CDR3 sequence is 18 residues long. V trimming: 2 bases; J trimming: 2 bases; junction bases outside the gene matches: 13. Germline-derived CDR1 and CDR2 are SGHNT and YYREEE (reference sequence). Primers: 60 Vbeta forward and 13 Jbeta reverse. Clones were read by immunoSEQ multiplex PCR, and TCRdb kept only the in-frame ones, dropping some. The sample yields approximately 140,000 clones, 60% to 70% seen once. As regards this clone: As yet, its antigen is unknown.

The sequenced material came from PBMCs. The receptor's source is a woman in her sixties in good health and CMV-seropositive. The V and J genes are TRBV5-4 and TRBJ2-7; 10 bases line up with TRBD2. The CDR3 protein is CASSFGLAGEEETYEQYF. The CDR3, as DNA: TGTGCCAGCAGCTTCGGGCTAGCGGGAGAAGAGGAAACCTACGAGCAGTACTTC.